Below, 15 T cell receptor beta chains from the same sample are listed, as sequenced in a study of T cells after yellow fever vaccination. Each CDR3 protein gets one entry after TCRdb re-called the 5' RACE reads with MiXCR. This table has approximately 90,000 distinct CDR3 sequences, about 14% appearing once. The sequenced sample was CD8+ T cells not binding an NS4B(214-222) dextramer, sorted from PBMCs, obtained less than 25 days after the first yellow fever vaccination. The receptors were sampled from a man younger than 35 who received the YFV17D yellow fever vaccine.

This chain uses TRBV4-1 with TRBJ1-1, with a possible D match to TRBD1 (5 bases). Germline V lookup: CDR1 MGHRA, CDR2 YSYEKL. The V end was cut by 1 base, the J end by 11 bases, with 11 bases between. The CDR3 consists of 12 residues. CDR3 DNA: TGCGCCAGCAGCCAAGGGGCAGGGTTGGCTTTCTTT. It translates to CASSQGAGLAFF.

This clonotype was counted a few times. This chain links TRBV7-6 with TRBJ2-6; D ambiguous. Deletions cut 5 bases from V and 0 bases from J, with 20 bases between. This CDR3 is 19 amino acids long. The germline CDR1 and CDR2 sequences are SGHVS and FNYEAQ. Here the CDR3 DNA reads TGTGCCAGCAGCGATGTTCCGACCGTATCCGCCTCTGGGGCCAACGTCCTGACTTTC. As protein: CASSDVPTVSASGANVLTF.

A few counts support this clonotype. This chain uses TRBV13 with TRBJ2-3, with D hard to call. The CDR3 has 16 amino acids. V was cut by 5 bases and J by 2 bases, with 17 bases left in between. The germline V gene has CDR1 PRHDT and CDR2 FYEKMQ (reference sequence). The CDR3 loop is CASSPRVSRSTDTQYF. Written as DNA, the CDR3 is TGTGCCAGCAGCCCAAGGGTGAGCAGGTCCACAGATACGCAGTATTTT.

This CDR3 is CASGGVTTEAFF. The CDR3 region has the DNA TGTGCCAGCGGGGGGGTCACCACTGAAGCTTTCTTT. The chain couples TRBV28 to TRBJ1-1, with a possible D match to TRBD1 (5 bases). The CDR3 totals 12 residues. The germline V gene encodes CDR1 MDHEN and CDR2 SYDVKM. The ends were cut back, 8 bases at V and 4 bases at J, with 11 bases in the middle. The entire variable domain, with the rest obtained from reference TRBV28 and TRBJ1-1, is as follows: DVKVTQSSRYLVKRTGEKVFLECVQDMDHENMFWYRQDPGLGLRLIYFSYDVKMKEKGDIPEGYSVSREKKERFSLILESASTNQTSMYLCASGGVTTEAFFGQGTRLTVV.

This clonotype came up a few times. The rearrangement joins TRBV13 to TRBJ2-1, with D hard to call. Trimming took 1 base from V and 0 from J, leaving 4 bases between them. In germline, CDR1 is PRHDT, CDR2 FYEKMQ (reference sequence). The CDR3 runs to 14 residues. The CDR3 loop reads CASSLEYSYNEQFF. The CDR3 DNA is TGTGCCAGCAGCTTAGAATACTCCTACAATGAGCAGTTCTTC.

This clonotype appeared a few times. J is TRBJ2-3 and V is TRBV15, with unresolved D. Trimming cost V 3 bases and J 3 bases, with 4 bases left between them. CDR1 LNHNV and CDR2 YYDKDF come from the germline V gene (reference sequence). CDR3 length equals 12 residues. The CDR3 is CATSRGTDTQYF. The CDR3 nucleotides read TGTGCCACCAGCAGGGGGACAGATACGCAGTATTTT.

This rearrangement joins TRBV27 to TRBJ2-1, with unresolved D. The CDR3 is 14 residues long. Germline CDR1 MNHEY, CDR2 SMNVEV (reference sequence). Trimming cost V 3 bases and J 5 bases, with 11 bases left between them. This chain's CDR3 is CASSLLKGNNEQFF. CDR3 bases: TGTGCCAGCAGTTTGTTGAAAGGCAACAATGAGCAGTTCTTC.

This clonotype has ten or more counts. The chain joins TRBV7-3 to TRBJ2-2; D uncertain. The CDR3 extends over 15 amino acids. Trimming stripped 4 bases from V and 0 bases from J, with 9 bases between. From germline, CDR1 is SGHTA and CDR2 FQGTGA. The CDR3 region has the DNA TGTGCCAGCAGCTCGACTCCTTCGAACACCGGGGAGCTGTTTTTT. Translated, it gives CASSSTPSNTGELFF.

This chain connects TRBV27 to TRBJ1-6; maybe TRBD1 (5 bases). The V end lost 1 base, the J end lost 9 bases, and 22 bases lay between the germline ends. Germline values: CDR1 MNHEY, CDR2 SMNVEV (reference sequence). The CDR3 covers 18 residues. The CDR3 nucleotides read TGTGCCAGCAGTTTATATTGGGGGGAGAGGGTCCACGGTTCACCCCTCCACTTT. It yields the protein CASSLYWGERVHGSPLHF.

This clonotype showed up just a few times. The chain employs TRBV11-2 and TRBJ2-7, with TRBD1 matching over 7 bases. The CDR3 covers 15 residues. Trimming at V came to 1 base and at J to 1 base, leaving 4 bases not matched to a gene. Germline lookup yields CDR1 SGHAT and CDR2 FQNNGV. The CDR3 DNA reads as TGTGCCAGCAGCTTAGGACAGGGACCTTCCTACGAGCAGTACTTC. It codes for CASSLGQGPSYEQYF.

This clonotype was seen only a few times. This chain links TRBV6-2 or TRBV6-3 with TRBJ2-3, with a weak D call TRBD2 (7 bases). Trimming cost V 2 bases and J 5 bases, with 17 bases left between them. CDR1 and CDR2 from the germline V gene are MNHEY and SVGEGT. The CDR3 extends over 16 amino acids. The CDR3 spells CASSYGGGPRKDTQYF. In nucleotides, the CDR3 is TGTGCCAGCAGTTACGGGGGGGGCCCCCGGAAAGATACGCAGTATTTT.

This chain connects TRBV11-1 to TRBJ2-3; 9 positions match TRBD2. The J segment lost 3 bases and the V segment lost 5 bases, leaving 9 bases of the junction unmatched. The CDR3 loop spans 16 amino acids. Germline values: CDR1 SGHAT, CDR2 FQDESV (reference sequence). The CDR3 coding sequence is TGTGCCAGCAGCGTCTTAATAGCGGGGGAAACAGATACGCAGTATTTT. Translation gives CASSVLIAGETDTQYF. The variable domain in full, completed from reference TRBV11-1 and TRBJ2-3, reads EAEVAQSPRYKITEKSQAVAFWCDPISGHATLYWYRQILGQGPELLVQFQDESVVDDSQLPKDRFSAERLKGVDSTLKIQPAELGDSAMYLCASSVLIAGETDTQYFGPGTRLTVL.

This clonotype has just a few counts. The rearrangement uses TRBV4-1 and TRBJ1-1; TRBD1 might be the D (5 bases). The V gene's germline CDR1 is MGHRA and CDR2 YSYEKL. Trimming removed 5 bases at V and 0 bases at J, with 13 bases between. This CDR3 spans 15 amino acids. The CDR3 DNA sequence: TGCGCCAGCAGCTTTTCCAGGGAGATGAACACTGAAGCTTTCTTT. Translated: CASSFSREMNTEAFF.

The chain links TRBV20-1 to TRBJ2-3; D is uncertain. Germline CDR1 reads DFQATT; CDR2 reads SNEGSKA (reference sequence). Trimming pared 3 bases from V and 0 bases from J, leaving 13 bases between. The CDR3 is made up of 15 amino acids. This chain's CDR3 is CSASEVGGSTDTQYF. CDR3 nucleotides: TGCAGTGCTAGTGAAGTGGGCGGAAGCACAGATACGCAGTATTTT.

This clonotype was counted only a few times. The rearrangement links TRBV4-1 to TRBJ1-6; D remains unclear. The germline gives CDR1 MGHRA, CDR2 YSYEKL. With 0 bases removed from V and 10 bases from J, the gap between germline ends came to 13 bases. There are 15 residues in the CDR3. The DNA for the CDR3 is TGCGCCAGCAGCCAAGAACCGGGTTTGAGATCACCCCTCCACTTT. Its translation is CASSQEPGLRSPLHF.